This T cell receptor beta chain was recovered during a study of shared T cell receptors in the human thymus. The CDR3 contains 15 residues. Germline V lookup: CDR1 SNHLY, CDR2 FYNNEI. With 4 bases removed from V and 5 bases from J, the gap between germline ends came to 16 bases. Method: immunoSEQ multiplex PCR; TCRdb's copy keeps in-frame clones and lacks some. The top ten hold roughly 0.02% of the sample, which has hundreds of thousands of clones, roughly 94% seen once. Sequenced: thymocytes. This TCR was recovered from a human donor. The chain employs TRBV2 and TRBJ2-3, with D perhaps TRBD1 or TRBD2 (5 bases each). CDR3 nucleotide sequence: TGTGCCAGCAGTGGGAGCCTGGGGGTGAAAGATACGCAGTATTTT. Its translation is CASSGSLGVKDTQYF.